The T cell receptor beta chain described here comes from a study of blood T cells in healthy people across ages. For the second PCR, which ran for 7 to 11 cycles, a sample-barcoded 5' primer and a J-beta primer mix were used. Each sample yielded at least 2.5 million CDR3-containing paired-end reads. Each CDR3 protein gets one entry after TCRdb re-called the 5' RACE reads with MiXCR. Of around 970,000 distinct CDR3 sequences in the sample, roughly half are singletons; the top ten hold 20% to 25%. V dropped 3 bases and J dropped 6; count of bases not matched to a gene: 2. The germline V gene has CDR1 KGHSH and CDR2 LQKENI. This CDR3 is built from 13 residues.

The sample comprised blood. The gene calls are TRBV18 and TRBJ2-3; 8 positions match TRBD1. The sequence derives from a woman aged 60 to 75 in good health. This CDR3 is CASSPDREDTQYF. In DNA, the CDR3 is TGTGCCAGCTCACCGGACAGGGAGGATACGCAGTATTTT. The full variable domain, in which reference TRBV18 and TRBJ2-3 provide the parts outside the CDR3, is NAGVMQNPRHLVRRRGQEARLRCSPMKGHSHVYWYRQLPEEGLKFMVYLQKENIIDESGMPKERFSAEFPKEGPSILRIQQVVRGDSAAYFCASSPDREDTQYFGPGTRLTVL.